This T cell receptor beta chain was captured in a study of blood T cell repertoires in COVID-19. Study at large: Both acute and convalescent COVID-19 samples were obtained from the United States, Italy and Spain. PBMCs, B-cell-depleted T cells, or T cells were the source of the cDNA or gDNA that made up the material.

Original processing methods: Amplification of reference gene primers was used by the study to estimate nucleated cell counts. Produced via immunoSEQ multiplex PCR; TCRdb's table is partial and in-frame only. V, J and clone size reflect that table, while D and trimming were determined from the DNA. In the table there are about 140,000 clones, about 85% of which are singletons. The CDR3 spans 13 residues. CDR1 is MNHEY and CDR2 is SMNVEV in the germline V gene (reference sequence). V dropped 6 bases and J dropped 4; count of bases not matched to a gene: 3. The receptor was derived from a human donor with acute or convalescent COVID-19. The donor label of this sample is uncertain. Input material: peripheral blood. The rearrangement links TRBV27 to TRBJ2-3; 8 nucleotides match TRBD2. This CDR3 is CASSGGGPDTQYF. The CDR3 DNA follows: TGTGCCAGCAGCGGGGGGGGGCCAGATACGCAGTATTTT.